One and the same sample provided the 6 T cell receptor beta chains below, sequenced in a study of blood T cells in healthy people across ages. Together with a sample-barcoded 5' primer, a J-beta primer mix was included in a second PCR lasting roughly 6 to 12 cycles. One entry per CDR3 protein results from TCRdb running MiXCR on the 5' RACE reads. The sample contains about 1.6 million distinct CDR3 sequences, 30% to 35% of which appear only once. The material sequenced was blood. All receptors derive from a woman aged 30 to 39 in good health.

CDR3: CASSLDLPSTDTQYF. The CDR3 nucleotides are TGCGCCAGCAGCTTGGATCTTCCTAGCACAGATACGCAGTATTTT. The J gene is TRBJ2-3, the V gene TRBV5-1, with D hard to call. The V end was cut by 0 bases, the J end by 0 bases, with 8 bases between. The germline gives CDR1 SGHRS, CDR2 YFSETQ. The CDR3 extends over 15 amino acids.

The rearrangement links TRBV30 to TRBJ1-2, with D possibly TRBD1 on 6 matching bases. Germline assignment: CDR1 GTSNPN and CDR2 SVGIG (reference sequence). Trimming took 4 bases from V and 5 from J, leaving 20 bases between them. This CDR3 is 15 amino acids long. CDR3 loop: CAWKEQGSLRYGYTF. DNA of the CDR3: TGTGCCTGGAAGGAGCAGGGGTCATTACGTTATGGCTACACCTTC.

This chain uses TRBV2 with TRBJ2-1; 7 bases are shared with TRBD2. The length of the CDR3 is 14 residues. Germline V gene lookup returns CDR1 SNHLY and CDR2 FYNNEI. V shed 11 bases, J shed 9 bases, and the junction held 16 bases outside the gene matches. The CDR3 loop reads CAGAPPAGALEQFF. The CDR3 nucleotides read TGTGCCGGGGCCCCCCCCGCGGGAGCTCTTGAGCAGTTCTTC.

This clonotype was seen a few times. This CDR3 is CASSWPGSFISGYTF. The DNA of the CDR3 is TGTGCCAGCAGTTGGCCGGGATCTTTCATCTCTGGCTACACCTTC. The rearrangement uses TRBV7-9 and TRBJ1-2; no reliable D call. Trimming left V 6 bases short and J 7 bases short, with 21 bases between. The CDR3 is 15 residues long. The germline CDR1 and CDR2 sequences are SEHNR and FQNEAQ (reference sequence).

This clonotype appeared once. This sequence joins TRBV6-5 and TRBJ2-1; no firm D call. Germline CDR1 reads MNHEY; CDR2 reads SVGAGI. The V gene lost 5 bases and the J gene lost 9 bases, with 14 bases spanning the gap. The CDR3 totals 13 residues. DNA of the CDR3: TGTGCCAGCAGTCCTTCTACAGTTGGTGAGCAGTTCTTC. It yields the protein CASSPSTVGEQFF.

Note on this clonotype: A much bigger clone sits one base away, suggesting this may be a read error. V and J are TRBV4-1 and TRBJ2-3; D gene ambiguous. The CDR3 runs to 14 residues. V was pared by 2 bases and J by 7 bases, with 13 bases between. The V gene's germline CDR1 is MGHRA and CDR2 YSYEKL. The CDR3 sequence: CASSQPLGANTQYF. CDR3 coding DNA: TGCGCCAGCAGCCAACCGCTAGGCGCGAATACGCAGTATTTT.